The 21 T cell receptor beta chains below come from one sample, sequenced in a study of blood T cell repertoires in acute mononucleosis. As for time point: acute infectious mononucleosis, at clinical presentation within 2 weeks of symptom onset (visit 1). Libraries were prepared by immunoSEQ multiplex PCR; TCRdb keeps only in-frame clonotypes and omits some of them. This table holds 1,200 to 1,500 clones, about 25% found once. Overall study findings and caveats: GLC-BM selection appeared to involve both TCR alpha and beta chains.

The specimen was EBV GLC epitope tetramer+ CD8+ T cells sorted from PBMCs, collected during acute infectious mononucleosis. As for subset: CD8 T cells binding tetramer with EBV BMLF1 280-288 peptide (GLC-BM). The source of these receptors is a woman aged 18-29 years with infectious mononucleosis caused by EBV.

This clone was found many times. The chain combines TRBV7-3 with TRBJ2-3, with D hard to call. The V gene lost 6 bases and the J gene lost 6 bases, with 10 bases spanning the gap. This CDR3 has 12 residues. The germline V gene encodes CDR1 SGHTA and CDR2 FQGTGA. The CDR3 DNA follows: TGTGCCAGCAGTGGTGCCCGGGATACGCAGTATTTT. This gives the protein CASSGARDTQYF. Full variable domain (remainder filled in from reference TRBV7-3 and TRBJ2-3): GAGVSQTPSNKVTEKGKYVELRCDPISGHTALYWYRQSLGQGPEFLIYFQGTGAADDSGLPNDRFFAVRPEGSVSTLKIQRTERGDSAVYLCASSGARDTQYFGPGTRLTVL.

In this sample, this clone turned up a few times. The V and J genes are TRBV9 and TRBJ2-1, with TRBD1 matching 8 bases. The CDR3 runs to 14 residues. CDR1 is SGDLS, CDR2 YYNGEE, per germline. V lost 5 bases and J lost 6; bases outside the gene matches: 7. The CDR3 spells CASSPSTGGNEQFF. The CDR3 DNA reads TGTGCCAGCAGTCCTTCAACAGGGGGCAATGAGCAGTTCTTC.

This clone was detected a few times. Only one base separates this from a far larger clonotype, so it likely reflects a read error. The chain recombines TRBV9 with TRBJ2-1, with D unresolved. The germline V gene encodes CDR1 SGDLS and CDR2 YYNGEE. The CDR3 length is 13 residues. In nucleotides, the CDR3 is TGTGGCAGCAGCGTAGCAGGTGGGGATGAGCAGTTCTTC. It yields the protein CGSSVAGGDEQFF.

The V and J genes are TRBV7-5 and TRBJ2-7; the DNA was not compared with TRBD2, the D call given in the table. TRBV7-5 is annotated as a pseudogene. The CDR3 contains 13 residues. CDR3: CASSRDSSYEQYF. The CDR3 DNA reads as TGTGCCAGCAGCCGGGACTCCTCCTACGAGCAGTACTTC.

Comments on this clone: This likely came from a read error, as a far larger clone is one base away. The chain couples TRBV11-2 to TRBJ2-7, with D perhaps TRBD1 (6 bases). Trimming shortened V by 8 bases and J by 7 bases, and 18 bases separated the two germline ends. The CDR3 has 13 amino acids. CDR1 is SGHAT, CDR2 FQNNGV, per germline. The CDR3 DNA reads TGTGCCAGCGAAGCTCCACAGGGTAATGAGCAGTACTTC. Translating it yields CASEAPQGNEQYF.

This clone showed up many times. The V call is TRBV2, the J call TRBJ2-5, with D tentatively TRBD1 (6 bases). The V end was cut by 5 bases, the J end by 2 bases, with 9 bases between. The CDR3 consists of 13 residues. Germline V gene lookup returns CDR1 SNHLY and CDR2 FYNNEI. The CDR3 DNA follows: TGTGCCAGCAGTATCGGACAGCAAGAGACCCAGTACTTC. Translation gives CASSIGQQETQYF.

A few counts support this clone. The identical CDR3 is also encoded by other nucleotide sequences in the sample. The V and J genes are TRBV15 and TRBJ2-7, with D tentatively TRBD1 or TRBD2 (5 bases each). Trimming took off 8 bases at V and 3 bases at J, with 20 bases between the two ends. Germline CDR1 is LNHNV and CDR2 is YYDKDF (reference sequence). The CDR3 runs to 15 residues. CDR3 DNA: TGTGCCACCGCAAGGCGCGAGGGGCCATACTACGAGCAGTACTTC. This sequence encodes CATARREGPYYEQYF.

This clone was picked up a small number of times. Compared with germline, one end of the junction differs, possibly owing to a read error. J is TRBJ1-4 and V is TRBV29-1; TRBD1 matches 12 bases. CDR3 length: 14 amino acids. Germline V lookup: CDR1 SQVTM, CDR2 ANQGSEA. In nucleotides, the CDR3 is TGCAGCGTCGGGACAGGGGGCACTAATGAAAAAACTGTTTTT. Protein: CSVGTGGTNEKTVF.

For this clone: At the DNA level, this CDR3 is encoded by other sequences in the same sample as well. In nucleotides, the CDR3 is TGCAGCGTCGGGACAGGTGTCACTAATGAAAAACTGTTTTTT. This translates into CSVGTGVTNEKLFF. The chain joins TRBV29-1 to TRBJ1-4; TRBD1 matches 8 bases. The germline V gene has CDR1 SQVTM and CDR2 ANQGSEA. V dropped 6 bases and J dropped 2; count of bases not matched to a gene: 5. The CDR3 runs 14 residues.

The chain joins TRBV5-1 to TRBJ2-3; D gene ambiguous. Germline-derived CDR1 and CDR2 are SGHRS and YFSETQ. This CDR3 spans 12 amino acids. V was cut by 4 bases and J by 3 bases, with 6 bases left in between. CDR3 coding DNA: TGCGCCAGCAGCACCGGGACAGATACGCAGTATTTT. Encoded protein: CASSTGTDTQYF.

This clone was found a few times. This sequence is one base from a far larger clone and is likely a read error. Other DNA sequences in the sample encode the same CDR3. The CDR3 DNA reads as TGCAGCGTCGGGACAGTGGGCACTAATGAAAAACTGTTTTTT. Amino acids: CSVGTVGTNEKLFF. V usage is TRBV29-1 and J usage is TRBJ1-4, with 7 bases lining up with TRBD1. The J segment lost 2 bases and the V segment lost 6 bases, leaving 6 bases of the junction unmatched. Looked up from germline, CDR1 is SQVTM and CDR2 is ANQGSEA. The CDR3 runs 14 residues. Complete variable domain (other parts from reference TRBV29-1 and TRBJ1-4): SAVISQKPSRDICQRGTSLTIQCQVDSQVTMMFWYRQQPGQSLTLIATANQGSEATYESGFVIDKFPISRPNLTFSTLTVSNMSPEDSSIYLCSVGTVGTNEKLFFGSGTQLSVL.

The sample holds many counts of this clone. This likely reflects a read error, since a far larger clone is one base away. Other DNA sequences in the sample encode the same CDR3. The DNA of the CDR3 is TGCAGCGTGGGGGGACAGGCGAACACTGTAGCTTTCTTT. It specifies CSVGGQANTVAFF. The chain has TRBV29-1 and TRBJ1-1; 8 positions match TRBD1. CDR1 and CDR2 from the germline V gene are SQVTM and ANQGSEA. The CDR3 loop spans 13 amino acids.

This clone was recorded a few times. A read error is the likely source, as a far larger clone sits one nucleotide away. The chain uses TRBV29-1 and TRBJ2-7; 11 nucleotides match TRBD2. There are 15 residues in the CDR3. The V gene's germline CDR1 is SQVTM and CDR2 ANQGSEA. V was clipped by 6 bases and J by 7 bases; unmatched bases: 14. In nucleotides, the CDR3 is TGCAGCGTAGAGACTAGCGGGACAATATACAATGAGCAGTACTTC. Residues: CSVETSGTIYNEQYF.

This clone showed up many times. V and J are TRBV9 and TRBJ2-1; 9 positions match TRBD2. The CDR3 is 15 amino acids. Germline values: CDR1 SGDLS, CDR2 YYNGEE. J gave up 7 bases and V 5 bases, and 10 bases lay outside the gene matches. The chain's CDR3 is CASSFLPSGVNEQFF. CDR3 nucleotides: TGTGCCAGCAGTTTTCTTCCTAGCGGGGTGAATGAGCAGTTCTTC.

The chain has TRBV29-1 and TRBJ1-1; a possible D gene is TRBD1 (6 bases). Germline-derived CDR1 and CDR2 are SQVTM and ANQGSEA. The CDR3 has 13 amino acids. V gave up 6 bases and J gave up 1 base, with 12 bases separating them. CDR3 bases: TGCAGCGTGGGGGCTAAGGCGAACACTGAAGCTTTCTTT. This sequence encodes CSVGAKANTEAFF.

A few counts support this clone. This is likely an artifact of a read error, given a far larger clone one base away. The rearrangement links TRBV7-2 to TRBJ2-7; 7 nucleotides match TRBD1. The J segment lost 6 bases and the V segment lost 11 bases, leaving 19 bases of the junction unmatched. Germline V gene sequence: CDR1 SGHTA, CDR2 FQGNSA. CDR3 length equals 15 residues. The CDR3 region is CACNLGQILPGEQYF. DNA for the CDR3: TGTGCCTGCAACCTGGGACAGATCCTGCCGGGCGAGCAGTACTTC. Full variable domain (outside the CDR3, taken from reference TRBV7-2 and TRBJ2-7): GAGVSQSPSNKVTEKGKDVELRCDPISGHTALYWYRQSLGQGLEFLIYFQGNSAPDKSGLPSDRFSAERTGGSVSTLTIQRTQQEDSAVYLCACNLGQILPGEQYFGPGTRLTVT.

As to this clone: This is likely an artifact of a read error, given a far larger clone one base away. The same CDR3 can be traced to other DNA sequences in this sample. This chain links TRBV29-1 with TRBJ1-1; TRBD1 matches at 8 bases. After removal of 6 bases from V and 5 bases from J, the junction contained 8 bases not matched to a gene. This CDR3 has 13 residues. Germline values: CDR1 SQVTM, CDR2 ANQGSEA. CDR3 loop: CSVGGQAKTEAFF. The CDR3 DNA sequence: TGCAGCGTGGGGGGACAGGCGAAAACTGAAGCTTTCTTT.

This clone was seen a handful of times. This specimen includes other DNA sequences encoding the same CDR3. The chain carries TRBV5-1 and TRBJ2-7; D is ambiguous. V lost 0 bases, J lost 7 bases, and 17 bases lay in between. The germline CDR1 and CDR2 sequences are SGHRS and YFSETQ. This CDR3 contains 15 residues. CDR3 protein: CASSLGQKGAEEQYF. CDR3 coding DNA: TGCGCCAGCAGCTTGGGCCAAAAGGGTGCGGAGGAGCAGTACTTC.

This clone was counted a few times. This may stem from a read error, because a much larger clone lies one nucleotide away. The rearrangement links TRBV5-6 to TRBJ2-1; 7 positions match TRBD2. Per the germline V gene, CDR1 is SGHDT and CDR2 is YYEEEE. This CDR3 spans 13 amino acids. J gave up 5 bases and V 3 bases, and 2 bases lay outside the gene matches. The CDR3, as DNA: TGTGCCAGCAGCTGGCGGGAGAACAATGAGCAGTTCTTC. Translation gives CASSWRENNEQFF.

Concerning this clone itself: This likely traces to a read error, being one base from a far larger clone. This rearrangement joins TRBV27 to TRBJ2-7; D remains unclear. The germline V gene encodes CDR1 MNHEY and CDR2 SMNVEV (reference sequence). The CDR3 spans 13 residues. In DNA, the CDR3 is TGTGCCAGCAGTTTAGGGCCCGCCTACGAGCAGCACTTC. Its protein is CASSLGPAYEQHF.

This clone was observed a few times. V and J are TRBV5-5 and TRBJ1-1; TRBD1 agrees at 10 bases. CDR1 SGHKS and CDR2 YYEKEE come from the germline V gene (reference sequence). This CDR3 region has 14 residues. Trimming took 5 bases from V and 5 from J; bases not matched to a gene: 6. The CDR3 bases are TGTGCCAGCAGTGGGGACAGGGGAGTTACTGAAGCTTTCTTT. It translates to CASSGDRGVTEAFF.